The 7 T cell receptor beta chains reported below all come from one sample, sequenced in a study of blood T cell repertoires in COVID-19. Profiling relied on immunoSEQ multiplex PCR, and the TCRdb table lists in-frame clones only, not all of them. The sample shows around 200,000 clones, about 82% of them seen only once. Specimen: PBMCs or T cells enriched from blood (not recorded which). These receptor sequences come from a man in his forties with acute COVID-19.

This clone was picked up one time. The chain links TRBV5-1 to TRBJ2-1; 9 nucleotides align to TRBD2. Germline V gene sequence: CDR1 SGHRS, CDR2 YFSETQ. This CDR3 spans 15 amino acids. V lost 2 bases and J lost 5; bases outside the gene matches: 5. The CDR3 sequence is CASSLAGGSHNEQFF. CDR3 DNA: TGCGCCAGCAGCTTAGCGGGAGGTTCGCACAATGAGCAGTTCTTC.

The chain is built from TRBV18 and TRBJ2-5; TRBD2 might be the D (5 bases). Germline CDR1 KGHSH, CDR2 LQKENI. V was shortened by 6 bases and J by 2 bases, with 16 bases between the two germline ends. The CDR3 is 15 residues long. CDR3 nucleotides: TGTGCCAGCTCTTCTGATCTTTGGAGGCAAGAGACCCAGTACTTC. It specifies CASSSDLWRQETQYF.

This clone came up once. The chain employs TRBV15 and TRBJ1-1; TRBD1 might be the D (6 bases). CDR1 is LNHNV, CDR2 YYDKDF, per germline (reference sequence). CDR3 length: 14 residues. The V end was cut by 1 base, the J end by 13 bases, with 19 bases between. As DNA, the CDR3 is TGTGCCACCAGCAGAGCGGCGAGGGGGGGAAGTCATTTCTTT. Amino acid sequence: CATSRAARGGSHFF. Full variable domain (missing parts from reference TRBV15 and TRBJ1-1): DAMVIQNPRYQVTQFGKPVTLSCSQTLNHNVMYWYQQKSSQAPKLLFHYYDKDFNNEADTPDNFQSRRPNTSFCFLDIRSPGLGDTAMYLCATSRAARGGSHFFGQGTRLTVV.

V usage is TRBV7-3 and J usage is TRBJ2-6; D perhaps matches TRBD2 (6 bases). The V gene lost 4 bases and the J gene lost 3 bases, with 13 bases spanning the gap. Per the germline V gene, CDR1 is SGHTA and CDR2 is FQGTGA. The CDR3 is 16 residues long. The CDR3 region has the DNA TGTGCCAGCAGCTCCCTAGCGACGTTTGGGGCCAACGTCCTGACTTTC. This codes for CASSSLATFGANVLTF.

The chain uses TRBV5-1 and TRBJ1-1, with D tentatively TRBD1 (6 bases). CDR1 SGHRS and CDR2 YFSETQ come from the germline V gene. V gave up 6 bases and J gave up 0 bases, with 18 bases separating them. The CDR3 is 16 amino acids. Written as DNA, the CDR3 is TGCGCCAGCACCCTCTCTGGCGGGGGGCTGAACACTGAAGCTTTCTTT. This codes for CASTLSGGGLNTEAFF.

This clone was seen more than once but under ten times. The V and J genes are TRBV4-1 and TRBJ2-2; 8 bases are shared with TRBD1. J was trimmed by 4 bases and V by 3 bases; bases with no gene match: 10. CDR1 and CDR2 (germline): MGHRA, YSYEKL. This CDR3 is 17 amino acids long. This CDR3 is CASSQGRTGTLTGELFF. The CDR3 nucleotides are TGCGCCAGCAGCCAGGGTAGGACAGGGACTCTCACCGGGGAGCTGTTTTTT.

This chain uses TRBV28 with TRBJ2-5; D ambiguous. The CDR3 is 10 amino acids. CDR1 and CDR2 (germline): MDHEN, SYDVKM. The ends were cut back, 6 bases at V and 5 bases at J, with 4 bases in the middle. The CDR3 here is CASSRETQYF. In nucleotides, the CDR3 is TGTGCCAGCAGCCGGGAGACCCAGTACTTC.